This T cell receptor (beta chain) was profiled in a study of blood T cell repertoires in COVID-19. Germline V gives CDR1 SGDLS, CDR2 YYNGEE. The ends lost 3 bases at V and 6 bases at J; junction bases unmatched: 11. There are 16 residues in the CDR3. This clone was picked up one time. Using immunoSEQ multiplex PCR, the repertoire was profiled, and TCRdb retains in-frame clones only, with some absent. This table holds more than 95,000 clones, about 90% found once. The V call is TRBV9, the J call TRBJ2-2, with 7 positions matching TRBD2. Sequencing used peripheral blood. This receptor was obtained from a woman aged 55-70 years with acute or convalescent COVID-19. The CDR3 coding sequence is TGTGCCAGCAGCGAAACAAACGGGAGGTTTGCCGGGGAGCTGTTTTTT. Protein: CASSETNGRFAGELFF.